This record covers a single TCR beta chain. Trimming shortened V by 0 bases and J by 0 bases, and 14 bases separated the two germline ends. This CDR3 is 17 amino acids long. Germline CDR1 and CDR2: MNHEY and SMNVEV (reference sequence). These data come from a study of cytomegalovirus exposure and HLA in healthy donors. Measured with immunoSEQ multiplex PCR; TCRdb has only the in-frame clones, and not every one. This sample yields some 250,000 clones, of which roughly 87% are seen a single time; approximately 3.1% belongs to the top ten. The chain uses TRBV27 and TRBJ1-1, with D hard to call. What was sequenced was PBMCs. The clonotype comes from a woman aged 25 to 39 in good health and CMV-seronegative. CDR3 amino acids: CASSLSSYGVLNTEAFF. CDR3 DNA sequence: TGTGCCAGCAGTTTATCATCATATGGGGTTTTGAACACTGAAGCTTTCTTT.